The 25 T cell receptor beta chains listed next were all sequenced from one sample in a study of cytomegalovirus exposure and HLA in healthy donors. Sequencing was performed with immunoSEQ multiplex PCR; in TCRdb, only in-frame clones are kept and a portion is missing. This table has about 200,000 clones, more than 65% appearing once. The sequenced material came from PBMCs. These receptors all come from a woman aged 25 to 39 in good health and CMV-seropositive.

The rearrangement uses TRBV6-5 and TRBJ1-2, with 9 bases aligning to TRBD1. With V trimmed by 0 bases and J by 7 bases, 9 bases remained unmatched. The germline V gene has CDR1 MNHEY and CDR2 SVGAGI. The CDR3 loop spans 16 amino acids. In nucleotides, the CDR3 is TGTGCCAGCAGTTACTCGAGAGACAGGGGGTGGGGTGGCTACACCTTC. Protein: CASSYSRDRGWGGYTF.

V is TRBV30 and J is TRBJ1-5, with 8 bases aligning to TRBD1. The V segment lost 3 bases and the J segment 4 bases; nucleotides outside the gene matches: 14. Germline V gene sequence: CDR1 GTSNPN, CDR2 SVGIG (reference sequence). This CDR3 has 17 amino acids. CDR3 amino acids: CAWSLSWSGQVNQPQHF. The CDR3, as DNA: TGTGCCTGGAGCCTCTCGTGGTCGGGACAGGTGAATCAGCCCCAGCATTTT.

The chain combines TRBV7-9 with TRBJ2-7; no definite D call. CDR1 SEHNR and CDR2 FQNEAQ come from the germline V gene (reference sequence). The CDR3 spans 12 residues. The V end was cut by 3 bases, the J end by 1 base, with 4 bases between. DNA of the CDR3: TGTGCCAGCAGCTTCAGGTCCTACGAGCAGTACTTC. It codes for CASSFRSYEQYF.

V usage is TRBV10-3 and J usage is TRBJ2-3; TRBD2 matches at 9 bases. Trimming at V came to 6 bases and at J to 6 bases, leaving 4 bases not matched to a gene. CDR3 size: 13 residues. Germline V gives CDR1 ENHRY, CDR2 SYGVKD. CDR3 coding DNA: TGTGCCATCAGCCTAGCGGGACAGGATACGCAGTATTTT. It yields the protein CAISLAGQDTQYF.

This chain uses TRBV5-1 with TRBJ2-1; possible D gene TRBD1, 6 bases. This CDR3 region has 15 residues. V was clipped by 3 bases and J by 4 bases, with 14 bases between them. Per the germline V gene, CDR1 is SGHRS and CDR2 is YFSETQ. CDR3 coding DNA: TGCGCCAGCAGCTCCGACCGGGACACTTACAATGAGCAGTTCTTC. Protein product: CASSSDRDTYNEQFF. Variable domain in full (rest from reference TRBV5-1 and TRBJ2-1): KAGVTQTPRYLIKTRGQQVTLSCSPISGHRSVSWYQQTPGQGLQFLFEYFSETQRNKGNFPGRFSGRQFSNSRSEMNVSTLELGDSALYLCASSSDRDTYNEQFFGPGTRLTVL.

V is TRBV5-1 and J is TRBJ2-3; no clear D gene. This CDR3 has 15 residues. V lost 1 base to trimming and J lost 0 bases, with 9 bases between them. The germline gives CDR1 SGHRS, CDR2 YFSETQ. CDR3: CASSLSDTSTDTQYF. The CDR3 coding sequence is TGCGCCAGCAGCTTGTCTGACACTAGCACAGATACGCAGTATTTT. The full variable domain, its missing parts supplied by reference TRBV5-1 and TRBJ2-3, is KAGVTQTPRYLIKTRGQQVTLSCSPISGHRSVSWYQQTPGQGLQFLFEYFSETQRNKGNFPGRFSGRQFSNSRSEMNVSTLELGDSALYLCASSLSDTSTDTQYFGPGTRLTVL.

The chain uses TRBV2 and TRBJ1-2; D gene ambiguous. Germline V gene lookup returns CDR1 SNHLY and CDR2 FYNNEI. The CDR3 consists of 13 residues. V was shortened by 7 bases and J by 7 bases, with 16 bases between the two germline ends. The CDR3 bases are TGTGCCAGCATTCTCGGAGAGGGTTCTGGCTACACCTTC. Amino acid sequence: CASILGEGSGYTF.

V and J are TRBV28 and TRBJ1-1; 7 bases are shared with TRBD1. The CDR3 extends over 12 amino acids. Germline trimming cut 7 bases from V and 5 bases from J; bases unmatched to any gene: 4. Germline assignment: CDR1 MDHEN and CDR2 SYDVKM. In DNA form, the CDR3 reads TGTGCCAGCATTACAGGGGATACTGAAGCTTTCTTT. Protein product: CASITGDTEAFF.

There are many counts of this clone. The rearrangement links TRBV19 to TRBJ2-2; 8 bases are shared with TRBD2. This CDR3 spans 17 amino acids. V was pared by 4 bases and J by 3 bases, with 10 bases of the junction left unmatched. Germline assignment: CDR1 LNHDA and CDR2 SQIVND (reference sequence). CDR3 DNA: TGTGCCAGTAGTAGCCCAGCGGGAGCGTTACACACCGGGGAGCTGTTTTTT. Its protein is CASSSPAGALHTGELFF.

The V and J genes are TRBV7-9 and TRBJ1-2, with D hard to call. The CDR3 spans 14 residues. From germline, CDR1 is SEHNR and CDR2 FQNEAQ (reference sequence). The ends were cut back, 3 bases at V and 5 bases at J, with 13 bases in the middle. The CDR3 reads CASSFSMESYGYTF. The CDR3 region has the DNA TGTGCCAGCAGCTTTAGCATGGAATCATATGGCTACACCTTC.

The chain couples TRBV7-8 to TRBJ2-7; TRBD1 matches at 9 bases. Germline values: CDR1 SGHVS, CDR2 FQNEAQ. CDR3 length: 15 residues. Unmatched junction bases numbered 4, after V lost 1 base and J lost 3 bases. The CDR3 protein is CASSLGPGQGYEQYF. DNA for the CDR3: TGTGCCAGCAGCTTAGGTCCGGGACAGGGCTACGAGCAGTACTTC. The complete variable domain, with remaining parts taken from reference TRBV7-8 and TRBJ2-7, reads GAGVSQSPRYKVAKRGQDVALRCDPISGHVSLFWYQQALGQGPEFLTYFQNEAQLDKSGLPSDRFFAERPEGSVSTLKIQRTQQEDSAVYLCASSLGPGQGYEQYFGPGTRLTVT.

The chain combines TRBV27 with TRBJ2-1, with D possibly TRBD1 on 6 matching bases. V was shortened by 2 bases and J by 8 bases, with 10 bases between the two germline ends. Germline V lookup: CDR1 MNHEY, CDR2 SMNVEV (reference sequence). The CDR3 loop spans 13 amino acids. The CDR3 DNA reads as TGTGCCAGCAGTTTAACAGGGTCGGATGAGCAGTTCTTC. Protein product: CASSLTGSDEQFF.

V gene TRBV6-6 combines with J gene TRBJ1-1, with D possibly matching TRBD1 (5 bases). Germline lookup yields CDR1 MNHNY and CDR2 SVGAGI (reference sequence). V lost 2 bases and J 1 base, leaving 11 bases between the germline ends. This CDR3 spans 15 amino acids. The CDR3 region is CASSYGGQGNTEAFF. As DNA, the CDR3 is TGTGCCAGCAGTTACGGCGGTCAGGGGAACACTGAAGCTTTCTTT.

The V call is TRBV27, the J call TRBJ1-1; D is ambiguous. Trimming stripped 5 bases from V and 0 bases from J, with 13 bases between. From germline, CDR1 is MNHEY and CDR2 SMNVEV (reference sequence). This CDR3 region has 15 residues. CDR3 DNA sequence: TGTGCCAGCAGTCAGATGGCGGGAGTGAACACTGAAGCTTTCTTT. This codes for CASSQMAGVNTEAFF.

The V and J genes are TRBV6-5 and TRBJ1-1; 7 bases fit TRBD1. The CDR3 extends over 11 amino acids. The V and J ends lost 10 bases and 5 bases, in that order; junction bases with no gene match: 4. Germline V gene sequence: CDR1 MNHEY, CDR2 SVGAGI. DNA for the CDR3: TGTGCCATCCAGACAGGGACTGAAGCTTTCTTT. This translates into CAIQTGTEAFF.

The gene calls are TRBV11-2 and TRBJ2-2; D possibly corresponds to TRBD2 (6 bases). The CDR3 spans 15 residues. V lost 5 bases and J 5 bases, leaving 15 bases between the germline ends. The germline CDR1 and CDR2 sequences are SGHAT and FQNNGV. The CDR3 loop is CASSQEAGGTGELFF. Here the CDR3 DNA reads TGTGCCAGCAGCCAAGAAGCGGGCGGAACCGGGGAGCTGTTTTTT.

The rearrangement uses TRBV6-5 and TRBJ1-3, with TRBD1 as a possible D gene (5 bases). V was trimmed by 2 bases and J by 4 bases, leaving 9 bases between them. CDR1 MNHEY and CDR2 SVGAGI come from the germline V gene. The CDR3 totals 14 residues. CDR3 sequence reads: CASSYAGPGNTIYF. CDR3 in DNA: TGTGCCAGCAGTTACGCGGGGCCGGGAAACACCATATATTTT.

V and J are TRBV10-3 and TRBJ2-7; TRBD1 matches 7 bases. The CDR3 runs to 12 residues. J lost 6 bases, V lost 2 bases, and 1 base had no gene match. In germline, CDR1 is ENHRY, CDR2 SYGVKD. DNA for the CDR3: TGTGCCATCAGTGAGAACAGGGGCGAGCAGTACTTC. Translation: CAISENRGEQYF.

This chain links TRBV7-2 with TRBJ2-7; D ambiguous. The CDR3 loop spans 12 amino acids. V was trimmed by 5 bases and J by 5 bases, leaving 10 bases between them. The germline V gene encodes CDR1 SGHTA and CDR2 FQGNSA. The CDR3: CASSPRSHEQYF. The CDR3 nucleotides are TGTGCCAGCAGCCCCCGTTCCCACGAGCAGTACTTC.

The chain couples TRBV28 to TRBJ2-1, with 9 bases lining up with TRBD2. Looked up from germline, CDR1 is MDHEN and CDR2 is SYDVKM. Germline trimming cut 6 bases from V and 7 bases from J; bases unmatched to any gene: 7. The CDR3 runs to 14 residues. The CDR3 spells CASSHSGRINEQFF. CDR3 nucleotide sequence: TGTGCCAGCAGCCATAGCGGGAGAATTAATGAGCAGTTCTTC.

The CDR3 loop is CSGGQGITGELFF. Written as DNA, the CDR3 is TGCAGCGGCGGACAGGGTATTACCGGGGAGCTGTTTTTT. This rearrangement joins TRBV29-1 to TRBJ2-2; 8 bases line up with TRBD1. This CDR3 has 13 residues. Germline CDR1 SQVTM, CDR2 ANQGSEA. Trimming cost V 7 bases and J 5 bases; bases outside gene matches: 6.

This chain uses TRBV7-2 with TRBJ2-7, with TRBD2 matching over 8 bases. CDR1 is SGHTA, CDR2 FQGNSA, per germline. This CDR3 is built from 15 residues. V was clipped by 2 bases and J by 6 bases; unmatched bases: 9. For the CDR3, the DNA is TGTGCCAGCAGCTTAACGAGCGGGGGCACCTTCGAGCAGTACTTC. It is translated as CASSLTSGGTFEQYF. Full variable domain (remainder filled in from reference TRBV7-2 and TRBJ2-7): GAGVSQSPSNKVTEKGKDVELRCDPISGHTALYWYRQSLGQGLEFLIYFQGNSAPDKSGLPSDRFSAERTGGSVSTLTIQRTQQEDSAVYLCASSLTSGGTFEQYFGPGTRLTVT.

CDR3 loop: CASSVGPGPQHF. In nucleotides, the CDR3 is TGTGCCAGCAGTGTGGGGCCAGGGCCCCAGCATTTT. V usage is TRBV2 and J usage is TRBJ1-5, with D perhaps TRBD1 (5 bases). This CDR3 is 12 amino acids long. Germline CDR1 SNHLY, CDR2 FYNNEI. V shed 4 bases and J shed 9 bases, with 10 bases lying between them.

The chain carries TRBV5-4 and TRBJ2-5, with TRBD1 as a possible D gene (5 bases). V lost 5 bases and J lost 2, with 19 bases in between. CDR3 length: 16 amino acids. Germline CDR1 and CDR2: SGHNT and YYREEE (reference sequence). Here the CDR3 reads CASSIKGEARQETQYF. CDR3 in DNA: TGTGCCAGCAGTATTAAAGGGGAAGCGAGGCAAGAGACCCAGTACTTC.

The V and J genes are TRBV7-8 and TRBJ1-1; no reliable D call. The CDR3 runs to 14 residues. Germline lookup yields CDR1 SGHVS and CDR2 FQNEAQ. Trimming cost V 2 bases and J 0 bases, with 7 bases left between them. Here the CDR3 reads CASSLWAVNTEAFF. The CDR3 nucleotides are TGTGCCAGCAGCTTATGGGCCGTGAACACTGAAGCTTTCTTT.